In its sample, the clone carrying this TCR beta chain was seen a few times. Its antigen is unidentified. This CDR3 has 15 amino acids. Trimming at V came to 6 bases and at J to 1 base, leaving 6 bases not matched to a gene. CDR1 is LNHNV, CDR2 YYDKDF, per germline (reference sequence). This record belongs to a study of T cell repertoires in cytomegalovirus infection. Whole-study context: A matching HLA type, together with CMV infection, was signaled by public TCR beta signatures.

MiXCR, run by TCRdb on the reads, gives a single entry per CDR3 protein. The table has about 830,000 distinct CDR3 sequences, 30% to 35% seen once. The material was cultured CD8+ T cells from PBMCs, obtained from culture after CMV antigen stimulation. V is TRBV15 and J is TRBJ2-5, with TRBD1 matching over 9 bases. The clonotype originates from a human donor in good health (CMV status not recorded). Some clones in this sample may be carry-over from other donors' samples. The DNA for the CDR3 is TGTGCCACCAGTACGGACAGGGGATTCCAAGAGACCCAGTACTTC. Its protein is CATSTDRGFQETQYF. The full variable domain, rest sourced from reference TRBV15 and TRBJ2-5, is DAMVIQNPRYQVTQFGKPVTLSCSQTLNHNVMYWYQQKSSQAPKLLFHYYDKDFNNEADTPDNFQSRRPNTSFCFLDIRSPGLGDTAMYLCATSTDRGFQETQYFGPGTRLLVL.